This TCR beta chain was retrieved from a study of OX40 agonist ivuxolimab in advanced cancers. For the study at large: In three patients, partial responses were observed, one with hepatocellular carcinoma and two with cutaneous melanoma.

Produced via immunoSEQ multiplex PCR; TCRdb's table is partial and in-frame only. The table includes about 41,000 clones, 80% detected once. V was trimmed by 3 bases and J by 2 bases, leaving 7 bases between them. CDR1 is SGHRS, CDR2 YFSETQ, per germline. The CDR3 is 13 residues long. The TCR was taken from an adult with an advanced solid tumor such as melanoma, head and neck, liver or kidney cancer. The sequences come from CD4+ or CD8+ T cells sorted from blood, collected in a trial of the OX40 agonist ivuxolimab. This chain links TRBV5-1 with TRBJ2-3; maybe TRBD2 (5 bases). In DNA form, the CDR3 reads TGCGCCAGCAGCTCCGGGGACACAGATACGCAGTATTTT. It encodes CASSSGDTDTQYF.